This T cell receptor beta chain was recorded in a study of high-grade serous ovarian cancer treatment subgroups. Study-wide results and caveats: Same-patient tumor repertoires overlapped at roughly 0.095 to 0.8; different patients barely overlapped.

About this clone itself: Its antigen is not identified.

Germline CDR1 and CDR2: SGHRS and YFSETQ. The V end lost 0 bases, the J end lost 3 bases, and 10 bases lay between the germline ends. The CDR3 spans 14 residues. Tumor tissue was taken before any definitive surgery or chemotherapy was given. The table came from immunoSEQ multiplex PCR; TCRdb's copy has only in-frame clones and leaves some out. Counted here are roughly 15,000 clones, approximately 87% occurring once; the ten biggest clones make up over 5.5%. The sequence came from a human donor with high-grade serous ovarian cancer. Sequenced sample: tumor tissue. The rearrangement uses TRBV5-1 and TRBJ2-7; the D is unclear. The CDR3 sequence is CASSLGAENYEQYF. In DNA form, the CDR3 reads TGCGCCAGCAGCTTGGGGGCAGAGAACTACGAGCAGTACTTC. Looking up the rest from reference TRBV5-1 and TRBJ2-7 gives the full variable domain: KAGVTQTPRYLIKTRGQQVTLSCSPISGHRSVSWYQQTPGQGLQFLFEYFSETQRNKGNFPGRFSGRQFSNSRSEMNVSTLELGDSALYLCASSLGAENYEQYFGPGTRLTVT.